These 16 T cell receptor beta chains were all obtained from the same sample, sequenced in a study of blood T cell repertoires in COVID-19. Produced via immunoSEQ multiplex PCR; TCRdb's table is partial and in-frame only. The top ten hold 20% of the sample, which has about 220,000 clones, 84% seen once. The sample was peripheral blood. The receptors derive from a man aged 25 to 40 with active or convalescent COVID-19.

The chain joins TRBV30 to TRBJ2-6, with D possibly TRBD1 on 6 matching bases. The CDR3 extends over 15 amino acids. V lost 2 bases and J lost 1, with 9 bases in between. CDR1 and CDR2 from the germline V gene are GTSNPN and SVGIG (reference sequence). The CDR3 loop reads CAWSSGASGANVLTF. The CDR3 DNA sequence: TGTGCCTGGAGTTCAGGGGCTTCTGGGGCCAACGTCCTGACTTTC.

V usage is TRBV21-1 and J usage is TRBJ1-1; TRBD1, as called in the table, went unchecked against the DNA. TRBV21-1 corresponds to a pseudogene. CDR3 length: 15 amino acids. The CDR3 bases are TGTGCCAGCAGCCGGAGGGACAGGGCGAGCACTGAAGCTTTCTTT. Encoded protein: CASSRRDRASTEAFF.

The J gene is TRBJ2-5, the V gene TRBV5-1, with 9 bases matching TRBD1. V was clipped by 0 bases and J by 2 bases; unmatched bases: 5. This CDR3 is built from 16 residues. CDR1 SGHRS and CDR2 YFSETQ come from the germline V gene. This chain's CDR3 is CASSLAMGQGQETQYF. The CDR3 bases are TGCGCCAGCAGCTTGGCCATGGGACAGGGACAAGAGACCCAGTACTTC. The full variable domain, rest sourced from reference TRBV5-1 and TRBJ2-5, is KAGVTQTPRYLIKTRGQQVTLSCSPISGHRSVSWYQQTPGQGLQFLFEYFSETQRNKGNFPGRFSGRQFSNSRSEMNVSTLELGDSALYLCASSLAMGQGQETQYFGPGTRLLVL.

This chain links TRBV27 with TRBJ2-1, with 9 positions matching TRBD1. Germline-derived CDR1 and CDR2 are MNHEY and SMNVEV (reference sequence). J gave up 4 bases and V 4 bases, and 2 bases lay outside the gene matches. The CDR3 sequence is 14 residues long. The CDR3 is CASSWTGDYNEQFF. The CDR3 bases are TGTGCCAGCAGTTGGACAGGGGATTACAATGAGCAGTTCTTC.

The rearrangement joins TRBV18 to TRBJ1-4, with 7 bases that match TRBD1. Germline CDR1 KGHSH, CDR2 LQKENI. The length of the CDR3 is 13 residues. V trimming: 8 bases; J trimming: 4 bases; junction bases outside the gene matches: 4. Here the CDR3 DNA reads TGTGCCAGCCAGGGGGAGCGTAATGAAAAACTGTTTTTT. Translation: CASQGERNEKLFF.

The rearrangement joins TRBV6-2 or TRBV6-3 to TRBJ2-7; D remains unclear. CDR1 is MNHEY and CDR2 is SVGEGT in the germline V gene. Trimming cost V 2 bases and J 6 bases, with 8 bases left between them. The CDR3 has 12 residues. For the CDR3, the DNA is TGTGCCAGCAGTTACGTGAGCCTCGAGCAGTACTTC. Translated, it gives CASSYVSLEQYF.

This clone was seen a few times. The chain carries TRBV19 and TRBJ1-3, with TRBD1 identical over 10 bases. Trimming cost V 8 bases and J 1 base; bases outside gene matches: 5. The germline V gene encodes CDR1 LNHDA and CDR2 SQIVND (reference sequence). This CDR3 has 15 amino acids. Here the CDR3 reads CASWDRGSSGNTIYF. CDR3 sequence (DNA): TGTGCCAGTTGGGACAGGGGATCATCTGGAAACACCATATATTTT. The variable domain in full, completed from reference TRBV19 and TRBJ1-3, reads DGGITQSPKYLFRKEGQNVTLSCEQNLNHDAMYWYRQDPGQGLRLIYYSQIVNDFQKGDIAEGYSVSREKKESFPLTVTSAQKNPTAFYLCASWDRGSSGNTIYFGEGSWLTVV.

The V gene is TRBV12-3 or TRBV12-4, the J gene TRBJ2-1, with unresolved D. V shed 2 bases and J shed 5 bases, with 4 bases lying between them. The CDR3 loop spans 12 amino acids. CDR3 loop: CASSLNNNEQFF. In DNA, the CDR3 is TGTGCCAGCAGTTTAAATAACAATGAGCAGTTCTTC.

This chain joins TRBV5-5 and TRBJ2-3; D remains ambiguous. V lost 0 bases and J 8 bases, leaving 10 bases between the germline ends. CDR1 is SGHKS, CDR2 YYEKEE, per germline (reference sequence). CDR3 length: 13 residues. The chain's CDR3 is CASSLAGSSTQYF. CDR3 in DNA: TGTGCCAGCAGCTTGGCCGGTTCGAGTACGCAGTATTTT.

This chain links TRBV6-5 with TRBJ1-2; no firm D call. V was shortened by 0 bases and J by 8 bases, with 13 bases between the two germline ends. CDR1 is MNHEY, CDR2 SVGAGI, per germline. The CDR3 totals 14 residues. In DNA form, the CDR3 reads TGTGCCAGCAGTTACTCGACAACATTTGGAGGCTACACCTTC. Its translation: CASSYSTTFGGYTF.

The chain recombines TRBV3-1 (or the pseudogene TRBV3-2) with TRBJ1-5; the D gene is possibly TRBD1 (5 bases). The CDR3 has 15 residues. Germline-derived CDR1 and CDR2 are LGHDT and YNNKEL (reference sequence). Trimming took off 7 bases at V and 1 base at J, with 14 bases between the two ends. CDR3 coding DNA: TGTGCCAGCATACGAACGCAGGGAAGCAATCAGCCCCAGCATTTT. Translating gives CASIRTQGSNQPQHF.

This chain connects TRBV7-9 to TRBJ2-5, with a possible D match to TRBD2 (5 bases). Germline-derived CDR1 and CDR2 are SEHNR and FQNEAQ (reference sequence). Trimming removed 5 bases from V and 0 bases from J, with 7 bases in between. The CDR3 totals 13 residues. The CDR3 region has the DNA TGTGCCAGCAGCCCGGACTACCAAGAGACCCAGTACTTC. Its translation is CASSPDYQETQYF.

This chain uses TRBV5-1 with TRBJ1-1; D perhaps matches TRBD1 (6 bases). Trimming took off 0 bases at V and 6 bases at J, with 18 bases between the two ends. There are 16 residues in the CDR3. Germline loops: CDR1 SGHRS, CDR2 YFSETQ. DNA for the CDR3: TGCGCCAGCAGCTTGGGATGGACAGCCGTGAGTCCTGAAGCTTTCTTT. This encodes CASSLGWTAVSPEAFF.

This chain connects TRBV19 to TRBJ2-2; 9 bases are shared with TRBD1. The CDR3 has 17 residues. V dropped 4 bases and J dropped 6; count of bases not matched to a gene: 12. Looked up from germline, CDR1 is LNHDA and CDR2 is SQIVND (reference sequence). The CDR3 region has the DNA TGTGCCAGTAGTAGAATAGCCGGGACAGGGTTTGCCGGGGAGCTGTTTTTT. Translation: CASSRIAGTGFAGELFF.

V is TRBV10-2 and J is TRBJ1-1, with D perhaps matching TRBD1 (5 bases). V lost 5 bases and J 0 bases, leaving 10 bases between the germline ends. The germline V gene has CDR1 WSHSY and CDR2 SAAADI. The CDR3 is made up of 14 amino acids. CDR3 region: CASSRGGLNTEAFF. The CDR3 DNA sequence: TGCGCCAGCAGTCGGGGGGGATTGAACACTGAAGCTTTCTTT.

This chain connects TRBV19 to TRBJ2-3; tentative D call: TRBD1 (7 bases). From germline, CDR1 is LNHDA and CDR2 SQIVND (reference sequence). V shed 5 bases and J shed 7 bases, with 28 bases lying between them. The CDR3 spans 18 residues. The CDR3 here is CASSLGGWGDPFMNTQYF. The CDR3 coding sequence is TGTGCCAGTAGTCTAGGGGGCTGGGGGGACCCCTTTATGAATACGCAGTATTTT.